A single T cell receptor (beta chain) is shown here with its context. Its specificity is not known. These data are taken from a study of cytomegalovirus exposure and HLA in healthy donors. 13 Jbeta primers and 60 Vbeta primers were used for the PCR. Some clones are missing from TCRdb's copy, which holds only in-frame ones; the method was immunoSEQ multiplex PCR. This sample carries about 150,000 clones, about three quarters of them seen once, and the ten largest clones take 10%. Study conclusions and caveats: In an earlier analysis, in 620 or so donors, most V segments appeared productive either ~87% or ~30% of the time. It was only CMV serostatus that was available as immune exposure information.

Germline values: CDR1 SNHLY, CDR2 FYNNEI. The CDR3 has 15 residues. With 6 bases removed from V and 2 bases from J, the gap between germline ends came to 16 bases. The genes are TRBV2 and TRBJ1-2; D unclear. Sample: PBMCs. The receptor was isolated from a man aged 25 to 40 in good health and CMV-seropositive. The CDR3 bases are TGTGCCAGCAGGGAGGCGTCCGGGAGAAACTATGGCTACACCTTC. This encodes CASREASGRNYGYTF. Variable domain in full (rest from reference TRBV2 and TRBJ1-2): EPEVTQTPSHQVTQMGQEVILRCVPISNHLYFYWYRQILGQKVEFLVSFYNNEISEKSEIFDDQFSVERPDGSNFTLKIRSTKLEDSAMYFCASREASGRNYGYTFGSGTRLTVV.